These 28 T cell receptor beta chains originate from one sample sequenced in a study of blood T cell repertoires in COVID-19. Measured with immunoSEQ multiplex PCR; TCRdb has only the in-frame clones, and not every one. This repertoire shows 140,000 to 150,000 clones, approximately 90% found once; its top ten account for 8% to 9%. Sequencing was performed on peripheral blood. These receptors were taken from a woman aged 45-60 years with active or convalescent COVID-19.

This CDR3 is CASRELWDSPYEQYF. In DNA, the CDR3 is TGTGCCAGCAGGGAGTTGTGGGACAGCCCCTACGAGCAGTACTTC. The rearrangement uses TRBV27 and TRBJ2-7; TRBD1 matches 7 bases. The CDR3 has 15 amino acids. V lost 6 bases, J lost 2 bases, and 10 bases stayed unmatched. Germline assignment: CDR1 MNHEY and CDR2 SMNVEV (reference sequence).

DNA of the CDR3: TGTGCCAGCTCACCAGGTATGCGAGGGGGTCGAGGCGAGCAGTACTTC. Encoded protein: CASSPGMRGGRGEQYF. The rearrangement links TRBV18 to TRBJ2-7, with D possibly matching TRBD1 (6 bases). The germline V gene encodes CDR1 KGHSH and CDR2 LQKENI. CDR3 size: 16 residues. V gave up 2 bases and J gave up 6 bases, with 20 bases separating them.

The chain employs TRBV9 and TRBJ2-3; 8 bases are a match to TRBD2. The CDR3 runs 17 residues. The germline V gene has CDR1 SGDLS and CDR2 YYNGEE. V trimming: 2 bases; J trimming: 2 bases; junction bases outside the gene matches: 10. CDR3 DNA: TGTGCCAGCAGCGTGGGGCTAGCGGGTAGACTCACAGATACGCAGTATTTT. This codes for CASSVGLAGRLTDTQYF.

V gene TRBV30 combines with J gene TRBJ1-1, with TRBD1 identical over 7 bases. The CDR3 extends over 11 amino acids. V shed 4 bases, J shed 10 bases, and the junction held 6 bases outside the gene matches. The V gene's germline CDR1 is GTSNPN and CDR2 SVGIG (reference sequence). The DNA of the CDR3 is TGTGCCTGGAAGACAGGGATTACAGCTTTCTTT. Protein: CAWKTGITAFF.

The chain uses TRBV4-1 and TRBJ2-5; 7 bases are a match to TRBD2. CDR3 length: 14 amino acids. Per germline, CDR1 MGHRA and CDR2 YSYEKL. J was trimmed by 2 bases and V by 4 bases; bases with no gene match: 4. The CDR3 sequence is CASSLGGSQETQYF. CDR3 in DNA: TGCGCCAGCAGCCTCGGGGGGAGTCAAGAGACCCAGTACTTC.

CDR3 nucleotides: TGTGCCAGCAGTGAATTGCGGGAGTTGTACGAGCAGTACTTC. Translation: CASSELRELYEQYF. This rearrangement joins TRBV6-1 to TRBJ2-7, with TRBD2 identical over 7 bases. After removal of 2 bases from V and 4 bases from J, the junction contained 5 bases not matched to a gene. Germline values: CDR1 MNHNS, CDR2 SASEGT. CDR3 length equals 14 residues.

The chain joins TRBV5-1 to TRBJ2-3; 8 nucleotides align to TRBD1. CDR1 SGHRS and CDR2 YFSETQ come from the germline V gene. The CDR3 totals 16 residues. Trimming cost V 6 bases and J 6 bases; bases outside gene matches: 15. CDR3 protein: CASTPQSAGGSDTQYF. DNA of the CDR3: TGCGCCAGCACACCCCAATCGGCAGGGGGCAGCGATACGCAGTATTTT.

The chain has TRBV7-9 and TRBJ2-1; TRBD1 matches 8 bases. CDR3 length: 17 amino acids. The germline gives CDR1 SEHNR, CDR2 FQNEAQ (reference sequence). Unmatched junction bases numbered 11, after V lost 0 bases and J lost 7 bases. CDR3 sequence: CASSLASSGGLGNEQFF. The CDR3 nucleotides are TGTGCCAGCAGCTTAGCATCCTCAGGGGGCCTCGGAAATGAGCAGTTCTTC.

This chain links TRBV11-2 with TRBJ2-7; tentatively, D is TRBD1 (5 bases). Germline lookup yields CDR1 SGHAT and CDR2 FQNNGV. Trimming stripped 4 bases from V and 7 bases from J, with 11 bases between. The CDR3 loop spans 12 amino acids. The CDR3 protein is CASSYTGPEQYF. CDR3 nucleotides: TGTGCCAGCAGCTATACAGGACCTGAGCAGTACTTC.

The gene calls are TRBV5-1 and TRBJ2-7, with 14 bases identical to TRBD2. Germline values: CDR1 SGHRS, CDR2 YFSETQ. The CDR3 loop spans 15 amino acids. J was trimmed by 2 bases and V by 4 bases; bases with no gene match: 2. Here the CDR3 reads CASSQGLAGAYEQYF. The DNA of the CDR3 is TGCGCCAGCAGCCAGGGACTAGCGGGGGCCTACGAGCAGTACTTC.

V and J are TRBV30 and TRBJ2-3, with D hard to call. V was pared by 3 bases and J by 2 bases, with 9 bases between. The CDR3 loop spans 13 amino acids. CDR1 is GTSNPN and CDR2 is SVGIG in the germline V gene (reference sequence). The CDR3 DNA is TGTGCCTGGAGCCCACGGTTCACAGATACGCAGTATTTT. This encodes CAWSPRFTDTQYF.

The chain recombines TRBV5-1 with TRBJ1-6; D may be TRBD1 (6 bases). CDR1 and CDR2 (germline): SGHRS, YFSETQ. This CDR3 is built from 15 residues. Trimming left V 6 bases short and J 7 bases short, with 17 bases between. CDR3: CASTYGRQGNSPLHF. CDR3 nucleotides: TGCGCCAGCACCTATGGACGGCAGGGGAATTCACCCCTCCACTTT. The variable domain in full, completed from reference TRBV5-1 and TRBJ1-6, reads KAGVTQTPRYLIKTRGQQVTLSCSPISGHRSVSWYQQTPGQGLQFLFEYFSETQRNKGNFPGRFSGRQFSNSRSEMNVSTLELGDSALYLCASTYGRQGNSPLHFGNGTRLTVT.

This clone was observed once. This sequence joins TRBV15 and TRBJ2-2; D may be TRBD2 (5 bases). The CDR3 length is 14 residues. Germline CDR1 and CDR2: LNHNV and YYDKDF (reference sequence). V was pared by 2 bases and J by 6 bases, with 10 bases between. The CDR3 bases are TGTGCCACCAGCAGAAAAGGACTTTCCGGGGAGCTGTTTTTT. As protein: CATSRKGLSGELFF.

The chain couples TRBV28 to TRBJ1-1, with 9 bases that match TRBD1. With 4 bases clipped from V and 4 bases from J, the junction kept 4 bases outside the gene matches. There are 14 residues in the CDR3. Germline loops: CDR1 MDHEN, CDR2 SYDVKM. CDR3 in DNA: TGTGCCAGCAGTTCCGGGACAGGGATCACTGAAGCTTTCTTT. As protein: CASSSGTGITEAFF. The full variable domain, rest sourced from reference TRBV28 and TRBJ1-1, is DVKVTQSSRYLVKRTGEKVFLECVQDMDHENMFWYRQDPGLGLRLIYFSYDVKMKEKGDIPEGYSVSREKKERFSLILESASTNQTSMYLCASSSGTGITEAFFGQGTRLTVV.

The chain uses TRBV4-3 and TRBJ2-3; possible D gene TRBD2, 5 bases. This CDR3 has 17 residues. The V end lost 3 bases, the J end lost 4 bases, and 20 bases lay between the germline ends. Germline lookup yields CDR1 LGHNA and CDR2 YSLEER. In DNA form, the CDR3 reads TGCGCCAGCAGCCACCCCCCTGGGTCCGAGGGCCCAGATACGCAGTATTTT. It specifies CASSHPPGSEGPDTQYF.

The rearrangement links TRBV7-8 to TRBJ2-1; 9 nucleotides match TRBD2. CDR1 is SGHVS and CDR2 is FQNEAQ in the germline V gene. After removal of 1 base from V and 1 base from J, the junction contained 8 bases not matched to a gene. This CDR3 is built from 18 residues. CDR3 protein: CASSLVPAGGSSYNEQFF. Written as DNA, the CDR3 is TGTGCCAGCAGCTTAGTTCCAGCGGGGGGCTCTTCCTACAATGAGCAGTTCTTC.

The V call is TRBV4-1, the J call TRBJ2-1, with D perhaps TRBD1 (5 bases). Between the trimmed V and J ends, which lost 1 base and 10 bases, there was a span of 11 bases. Germline V lookup: CDR1 MGHRA, CDR2 YSYEKL. CDR3 length: 13 residues. DNA of the CDR3: TGCGCCAGCAGCCAAGTAGGGGCCCGGGAGCAGTTCTTC. Protein sequence: CASSQVGAREQFF.

This clone was seen just once. This rearrangement joins TRBV5-1 to TRBJ2-2; TRBD2 matches at 8 bases. The CDR3 extends over 17 amino acids. From germline, CDR1 is SGHRS and CDR2 YFSETQ. V was pared by 0 bases and J by 7 bases, with 11 bases of the junction left unmatched. The CDR3 protein is CASSLEGSGIVNGELFF. DNA of the CDR3: TGCGCCAGCAGCTTGGAAGGTAGCGGGATAGTGAACGGGGAGCTGTTTTTT. The variable domain in full, completed from reference TRBV5-1 and TRBJ2-2, reads KAGVTQTPRYLIKTRGQQVTLSCSPISGHRSVSWYQQTPGQGLQFLFEYFSETQRNKGNFPGRFSGRQFSNSRSEMNVSTLELGDSALYLCASSLEGSGIVNGELFFGEGSRLTVL.

The chain links TRBV28 to TRBJ1-2; 9 bases match TRBD1. The CDR3 totals 15 residues. With 6 bases clipped from V and 5 bases from J, the junction kept 10 bases outside the gene matches. CDR1 and CDR2 from the germline V gene are MDHEN and SYDVKM. In DNA form, the CDR3 reads TGTGCCAGCAGCCCGGGACAGGGAGGGGTTTATGGCTACACCTTC. This codes for CASSPGQGGVYGYTF.

The chain employs TRBV7-2 and TRBJ1-1, with D possibly being TRBD1 (6 bases). In germline, CDR1 is SGHTA, CDR2 FQGNSA. V was cut by 4 bases and J by 5 bases, with 17 bases left in between. The CDR3 spans 15 residues. The DNA for the CDR3 is TGTGCCAGCAGCTCACACCTGGGTGGACAGACTGAAGCTTTCTTT. Translation gives CASSSHLGGQTEAFF. Full variable domain (missing parts from reference TRBV7-2 and TRBJ1-1): GAGVSQSPSNKVTEKGKDVELRCDPISGHTALYWYRQSLGQGLEFLIYFQGNSAPDKSGLPSDRFSAERTGGSVSTLTIQRTQQEDSAVYLCASSSHLGGQTEAFFGQGTRLTVV.

J is TRBJ2-1 and V is TRBV5-1; tentatively, D is TRBD2 (5 bases). The CDR3 has 15 amino acids. CDR1 SGHRS and CDR2 YFSETQ come from the germline V gene. Trimming left V 0 bases short and J 9 bases short, with 16 bases between. The CDR3 region has the DNA TGCGCCAGCAGCTTGGTAGGCACTCGTGGAGGTGAGCAGTTCTTC. Encoded protein: CASSLVGTRGGEQFF.

The genes are TRBV5-4 and TRBJ2-1, with 8 bases aligning to TRBD2. The CDR3 is made up of 15 amino acids. Per the germline V gene, CDR1 is SGHNT and CDR2 is YYREEE (reference sequence). The V segment lost 0 bases and the J segment 6 bases; nucleotides outside the gene matches: 5. CDR3 residues: CASSLEAGEFNEQFF. The CDR3 DNA reads as TGTGCCAGCAGCTTGGAAGCGGGAGAGTTCAATGAGCAGTTCTTC.

This rearrangement joins TRBV4-1 to TRBJ2-3, with TRBD2 identical over 9 bases. V shed 4 bases and J 3 bases; nucleotides not matched to a gene: 8. Per the germline V gene, CDR1 is MGHRA and CDR2 is YSYEKL. The CDR3 totals 16 residues. This chain's CDR3 is CASSRDSGRMTDTQYF. The DNA of the CDR3 is TGCGCCAGCAGCCGAGATAGCGGGAGAATGACAGATACGCAGTATTTT.

This rearrangement joins TRBV5-1 to TRBJ2-1; unclear D gene. Trimming pared 4 bases from V and 0 bases from J, leaving 11 bases between. This CDR3 has 15 residues. The V gene's germline CDR1 is SGHRS and CDR2 YFSETQ. The CDR3 loop is CASSADMTSYNEQFF. The DNA of the CDR3 is TGCGCCAGCAGCGCTGACATGACCTCCTACAATGAGCAGTTCTTC.

This chain uses TRBV7-6 with TRBJ2-7; D may be TRBD1 (6 bases). The ends were cut back, 5 bases at V and 0 bases at J, with 17 bases in the middle. Germline CDR1 and CDR2: SGHVS and FNYEAQ. This CDR3 contains 16 residues. CDR3 region: CASSLGHAESSYEQYF. CDR3 in DNA: TGTGCCAGCAGCCTGGGACACGCAGAGAGCTCCTACGAGCAGTACTTC.

The CDR3: CASSQGLAGVYEQYF. The CDR3 DNA reads TGTGCCAGCAGCCAAGGGCTAGCGGGAGTCTACGAGCAGTACTTC. This rearrangement joins TRBV3-1 (or the pseudogene TRBV3-2) to TRBJ2-7, with 10 bases aligning to TRBD2. The CDR3 contains 15 residues. Germline CDR1 is LGHDT and CDR2 is YNNKEL (reference sequence). Unmatched junction bases numbered 3, after V lost 1 base and J lost 3 bases.

V is TRBV5-8 and J is TRBJ1-6, with 9 bases that match TRBD1. There are 14 residues in the CDR3. Per the germline V gene, CDR1 is SGHTS and CDR2 is YDEGEE. Trimming at V came to 4 bases and at J to 9 bases, leaving 5 bases not matched to a gene. This chain's CDR3 is CASSPGQGSSPLHF. CDR3 nucleotides: TGTGCCAGCAGCCCGGGACAGGGAAGTTCACCCCTCCACTTT.

The V and J genes are TRBV28 and TRBJ1-2; 9 bases align to TRBD1. V dropped 3 bases and J dropped 7; count of bases not matched to a gene: 3. The germline CDR1 and CDR2 sequences are MDHEN and SYDVKM. This CDR3 spans 13 amino acids. The CDR3 DNA is TGTGCCAGCAGTTTGGGACAGGGTGGTGGCTACACCTTC. Residues: CASSLGQGGGYTF.